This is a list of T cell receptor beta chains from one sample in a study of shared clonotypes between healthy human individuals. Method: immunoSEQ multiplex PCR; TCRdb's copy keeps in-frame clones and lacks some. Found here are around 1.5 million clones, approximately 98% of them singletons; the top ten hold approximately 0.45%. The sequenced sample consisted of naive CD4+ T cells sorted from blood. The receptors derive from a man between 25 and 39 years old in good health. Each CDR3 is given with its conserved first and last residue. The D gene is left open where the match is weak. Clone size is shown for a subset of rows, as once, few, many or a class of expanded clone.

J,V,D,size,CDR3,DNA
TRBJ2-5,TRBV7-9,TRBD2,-,CASSLRGGQQETQYF,TGTGCCAGCAGCTTAAGGGGAGGGCAGCAAGAGACCCAGTACTTC
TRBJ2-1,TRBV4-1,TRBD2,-,CASSPLEILAGNYNEQFF,TGCGCCAGCAGCCCCCTGGAAATACTAGCGGGAAACTACAATGAGCAGTTCTTC
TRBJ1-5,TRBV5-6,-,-,CASSPGHVGQPQHF,TGTGCCAGCAGCCCCGGACACGTTGGGCAGCCCCAGCATTTT
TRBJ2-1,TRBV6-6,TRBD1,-,CASSGRDRVIRNEQFF,TGTGCCAGCAGTGGCCGGGACAGGGTTATCCGGAATGAGCAGTTCTTC
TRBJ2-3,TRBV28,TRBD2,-,CASSLWREGDDTQYF,TGTGCCAGCAGTTTATGGCGGGAGGGAGATGATACGCAGTATTTT
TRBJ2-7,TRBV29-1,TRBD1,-,CSALAPGQGFWEQYF,TGCAGCGCCCTCGCTCCGGGACAGGGGTTTTGGGAGCAGTACTTC
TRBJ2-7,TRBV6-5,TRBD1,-,CASSYEDRGPEQYF,TGTGCCAGCAGTTACGAAGACAGGGGTCCCGAGCAGTACTTC
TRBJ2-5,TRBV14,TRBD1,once,CASSRTHERGLETQYF,TGTGCCAGCAGCCGAACCCACGAGAGGGGGCTGGAGACCCAGTACTTC
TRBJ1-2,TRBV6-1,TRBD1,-,CASSERTGLGYTF,TGTGCCAGCAGTGAAAGGACAGGGTTGGGCTACACCTTC
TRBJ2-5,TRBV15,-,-,CATSREVAYIQETQYF,TGTGCCACCAGCAGAGAAGTTGCCTACATCCAAGAGACCCAGTACTTC
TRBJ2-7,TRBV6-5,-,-,CASSRQGGNEQYF,TGTGCCAGCAGCCGACAGGGAGGCAACGAGCAGTACTTC
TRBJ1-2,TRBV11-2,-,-,CASRLTGGPSPYGYTF,TGTGCCAGCAGGCTTACGGGGGGACCGTCGCCCTATGGCTACACCTTC
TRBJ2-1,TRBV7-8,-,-,CASNKQFGLQYNEQFF,TGTGCCAGCAACAAACAGTTCGGGCTACAATACAATGAGCAGTTCTTC
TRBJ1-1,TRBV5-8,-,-,CASRLRTAEAFF,TGTGCCAGCCGTCTGAGGACAGCGGAAGCTTTCTTT
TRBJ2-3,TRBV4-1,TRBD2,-,CASSQRLWTTSVTDTQYF,TGCGCCAGCAGCCAACGGCTATGGACGACTAGCGTCACAGATACGCAGTATTTT
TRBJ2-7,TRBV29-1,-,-,CSVGTSSYEQYF,TGCAGCGTTGGTACAAGTTCCTACGAGCAGTACTTC
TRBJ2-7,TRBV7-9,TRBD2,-,CASSLIAGGRYEQYF,TGTGCCAGCAGCCTCATAGCGGGAGGACGCTACGAGCAGTACTTC
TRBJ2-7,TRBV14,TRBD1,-,CASSSDGIGGFSYEQYF,TGTGCCAGCAGCTCGGACGGCATAGGGGGCTTTTCCTACGAGCAGTACTTC
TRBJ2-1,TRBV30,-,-,CAWSPNRDEQFF,TGTGCCTGGAGTCCAAACAGAGATGAGCAGTTCTTC
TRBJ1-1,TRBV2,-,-,CASSEYGVVEAFF,TGTGCCAGCAGTGAGTATGGTGTTGTTGAAGCTTTCTTT
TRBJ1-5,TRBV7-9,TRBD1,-,CASSLDRGSNQPQHF,TGTGCCAGCAGCTTAGACAGGGGAAGCAATCAGCCCCAGCATTTT
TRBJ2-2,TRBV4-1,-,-,CASSQESSRDTGELFF,TGCGCCAGCAGCCAAGAAAGCTCTCGGGACACCGGGGAGCTGTTTTTT
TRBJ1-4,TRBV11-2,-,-,CASSSGIYEKLFF,TGTGCCAGCAGCTCAGGGATTTATGAAAAACTGTTTTTT
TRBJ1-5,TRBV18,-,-,CASSPNPGSDQPQHF,TGTGCCAGCTCACCAAATCCAGGGTCGGATCAGCCCCAGCATTTT
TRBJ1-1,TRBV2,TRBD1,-,CASRGQGYTEAFF,TGTGCCAGCAGGGGACAGGGATACACTGAAGCTTTCTTT
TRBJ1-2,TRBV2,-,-,CASSEARGRYGYTF,TGTGCCAGCAGTGAAGCCCGGGGTCGCTATGGCTACACCTTC
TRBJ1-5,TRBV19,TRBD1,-,CASSIVTGGGQPQHF,TGTGCCAGTAGTATAGTTACAGGGGGCGGTCAGCCCCAGCATTTT
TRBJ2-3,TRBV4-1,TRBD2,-,CASSLPGSGGYTQYF,TGCGCCAGCAGCCTACCAGGATCGGGAGGCTATACGCAGTATTTT
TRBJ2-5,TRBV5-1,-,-,CASSSLFETQYF,TGCGCCAGCAGCTCCCTCTTCGAGACCCAGTACTTC
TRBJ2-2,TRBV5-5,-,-,CASSLAGIGELFF,TGTGCCAGCAGCTTAGCGGGTATAGGGGAGCTGTTTTTT
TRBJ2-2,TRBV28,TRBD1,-,CASSSGTATGELFF,TGTGCCAGCAGTTCCGGGACAGCAACCGGGGAGCTGTTTTTT
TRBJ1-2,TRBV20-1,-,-,CSDNREQGYTF,TGCAGTGATAACAGGGAACAGGGCTACACCTTC
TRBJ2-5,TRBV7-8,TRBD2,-,CASSVSGRARTQYF,TGTGCCAGCAGCGTTAGCGGGAGGGCGCGGACCCAGTACTTC
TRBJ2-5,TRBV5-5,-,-,CASSLLGPETQYF,TGTGCCAGCAGCCTCCTCGGCCCAGAGACCCAGTACTTC
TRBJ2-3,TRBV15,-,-,CATSRDPVRPDTQYF,TGTGCCACCAGCAGAGATCCAGTGCGTCCAGATACGCAGTATTTT
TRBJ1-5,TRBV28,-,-,CASSLYRASNQPQHF,TGTGCCAGCAGTTTATACAGGGCAAGCAATCAGCCCCAGCATTTT
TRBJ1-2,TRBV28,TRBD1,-,CASSRTGAYGYTF,TGTGCCAGCAGCAGGACAGGGGCATATGGCTACACCTTC
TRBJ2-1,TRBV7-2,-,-,CASSLESWGRGNEQFF,TGTGCCAGCAGCTTAGAAAGTTGGGGCAGGGGAAATGAGCAGTTCTTC
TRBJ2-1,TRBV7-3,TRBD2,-,CASSPKAGAYNEQFF,TGTGCCAGCAGCCCAAAAGCGGGAGCCTACAATGAGCAGTTCTTC
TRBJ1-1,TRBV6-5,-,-,CASSYDGVATEAFF,TGTGCCAGCAGTTACGACGGAGTGGCCACTGAAGCTTTCTTT
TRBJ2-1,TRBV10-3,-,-,CAISGAGFRYNEQFF,TGTGCCATCAGTGGGGCGGGTTTTAGGTACAATGAGCAGTTCTTC
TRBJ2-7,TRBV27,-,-,CASSLGSSSYEQYF,TGTGCCAGCAGTTTGGGCTCCTCCTCCTACGAGCAGTACTTC
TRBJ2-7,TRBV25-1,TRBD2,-,CASSELGLGGEQYF,TGTGCCAGCAGTGAATTGGGACTAGGCGGCGAGCAGTACTTC
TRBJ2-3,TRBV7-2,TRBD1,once,CASSAYGTGSPTDTQYF,TGTGCCAGCAGCGCATACGGGACAGGGTCCCCCACAGATACGCAGTATTTT
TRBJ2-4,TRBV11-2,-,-,CASRAVAKNIQYF,TGTGCCAGCAGAGCGGTAGCCAAAAACATTCAGTACTTC
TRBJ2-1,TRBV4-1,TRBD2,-,CASSPRTSVNNEQFF,TGCGCCAGCAGCCCCAGGACTAGCGTCAACAATGAGCAGTTCTTC
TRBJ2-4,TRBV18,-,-,CASSEQLAKNIQYF,TGTGCCAGCTCGGAACAGCTAGCCAAAAACATTCAGTACTTC
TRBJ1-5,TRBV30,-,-,CAWSGQPGEPQHF,TGTGCCTGGAGTGGACAACCTGGTGAGCCCCAGCATTTT
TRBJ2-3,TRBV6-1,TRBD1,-,CATPKGGLGTDTQYF,TGTGCCACACCGAAAGGGGGCTTGGGCACAGATACGCAGTATTTT
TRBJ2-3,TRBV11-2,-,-,CASSLVSGRAQYF,TGTGCCAGCAGCTTAGTTTCGGGTCGGGCGCAGTATTTT
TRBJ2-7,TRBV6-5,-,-,CASSYSRLNYEQYF,TGTGCCAGCAGTTACTCCCGGCTGAACTACGAGCAGTACTTC
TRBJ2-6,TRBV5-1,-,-,CASSLERLSGANVLTF,TGCGCCAGCAGCTTGGAACGGCTCTCTGGGGCCAACGTCCTGACTTTC
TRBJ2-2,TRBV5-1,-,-,CASSGRSSTGELFF,TGCGCCAGCAGCGGCAGATCATCCACCGGGGAGCTGTTTTTT
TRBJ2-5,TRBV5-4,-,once,CASSRRGSQETQYF,TGTGCCAGCAGCCGTCGCGGCAGCCAAGAGACCCAGTACTTC
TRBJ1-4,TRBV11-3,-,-,CASSFTSNEKLFF,TGTGCCAGCAGCTTTACCTCCAATGAAAAACTGTTTTTT
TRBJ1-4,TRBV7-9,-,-,CASSPGTYEKLFF,TGTGCCAGCAGCCCAGGGACCTATGAAAAACTGTTTTTT
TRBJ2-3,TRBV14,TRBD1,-,CASSQGDRSTDTQYF,TGTGCCAGCAGCCAAGGGGACAGGAGCACAGATACGCAGTATTTT
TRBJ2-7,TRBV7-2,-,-,CASSSLREQYF,TGTGCCAGCAGCTCGTTGAGAGAGCAGTACTTC
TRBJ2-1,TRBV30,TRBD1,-,CAWSTGQGPLGEQFF,TGTGCCTGGAGTACTGGACAGGGCCCTCTCGGGGAGCAGTTCTTC
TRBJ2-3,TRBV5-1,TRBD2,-,CASSLGTLAGMDTQYF,TGCGCCAGCAGCTTAGGAACTCTAGCGGGAATGGATACGCAGTATTTT